This TCR beta chain emerged from a study of blood T cell repertoires in COVID-19. At the level of the study: Collection of acute and convalescent COVID-19 samples took place in the United States, Italy and Spain.

This clone was detected many times. The CDR3 is 14 residues long. V was pared by 3 bases and J by 6 bases, with 5 bases of the junction left unmatched. Germline V lookup: CDR1 KGHSH, CDR2 LQKENI. Original processing notes: Reference gene primer amplification gave estimated nucleated cell counts. Clones were read by immunoSEQ multiplex PCR, and TCRdb kept only the in-frame ones, dropping some. From that table come the V and J calls and clone size; the DNA was used to work out D and trimming. The sample lists about 270,000 clones, about 82% occurring once. The specimen sequenced was peripheral blood. The clonotype was recovered from a woman aged 45-65 years with active or convalescent COVID-19. The rearrangement joins TRBV18 to TRBJ1-5; 7 bases match TRBD1. Written as DNA, the CDR3 is TGTGCCAGCTCACCTCGACAGGGTCGTCAGCCCCAGCATTTT. Protein sequence: CASSPRQGRQPQHF.